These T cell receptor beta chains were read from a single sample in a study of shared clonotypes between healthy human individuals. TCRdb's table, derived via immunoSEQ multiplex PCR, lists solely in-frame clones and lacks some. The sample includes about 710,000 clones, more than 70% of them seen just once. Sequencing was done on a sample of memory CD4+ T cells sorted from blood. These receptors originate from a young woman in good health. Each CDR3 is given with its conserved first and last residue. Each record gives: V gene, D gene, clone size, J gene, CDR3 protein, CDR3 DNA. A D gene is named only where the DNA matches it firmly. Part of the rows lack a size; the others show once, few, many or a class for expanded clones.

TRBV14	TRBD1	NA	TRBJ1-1	CASSPRQGMNTEAFF	TGTGCCAGCAGCCCCCGACAGGGAATGAACACTGAAGCTTTCTTT
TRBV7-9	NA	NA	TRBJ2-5	CASRRQNSNQETQYF	TGTGCCAGCAGACGACAGAACTCAAACCAAGAGACCCAGTACTTC
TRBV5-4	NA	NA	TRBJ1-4	CASSRDRTNEKLFF	TGTGCCAGCAGTAGGGACCGAACTAATGAAAAACTGTTTTTT
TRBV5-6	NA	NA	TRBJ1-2	CASSFPFSYGYTF	TGTGCCAGCAGCTTTCCGTTTTCCTACGGCTACACCTTC
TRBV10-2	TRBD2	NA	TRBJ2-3	CASSRGGDTDTQYF	TGCGCCAGCTCGCGCGGGGGAGACACAGATACGCAGTATTTT
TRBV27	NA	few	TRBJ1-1	CASSKYSTGTAFF	TGTGCCAGCAGTAAATATTCAACGGGGACCGCTTTCTTT
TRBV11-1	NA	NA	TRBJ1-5	CASSFKAYPLPGGNQPQHF	TGTGCCAGCAGCTTCAAGGCTTACCCCCTACCCGGGGGCAATCAGCCCCAGCATTTT
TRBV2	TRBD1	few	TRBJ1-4	CASSWTGGGEKLFF	TGTGCCAGCAGTTGGACAGGGGGCGGTGAAAAACTGTTTTTT
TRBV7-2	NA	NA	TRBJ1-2	CASSLNPRGYTF	TGTGCCAGCAGCTTAAATCCTAGGGGCTACACCTTC
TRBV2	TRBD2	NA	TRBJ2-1	CASMLADNEQFF	TGTGCCAGCATGCTAGCGGACAATGAGCAGTTCTTC
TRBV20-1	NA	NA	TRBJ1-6	CSAAVSVLHF	TGCAGTGCAGCAGTCTCCGTCCTCCACTTT
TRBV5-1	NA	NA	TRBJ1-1	CASSLANRNTEAFF	TGCGCCAGCAGCTTAGCAAACAGGAACACTGAAGCTTTCTTT
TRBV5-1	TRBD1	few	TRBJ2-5	CASRSLGQRQETQYF	TGCGCCAGCAGATCCCTGGGACAGCGCCAAGAGACCCAGTACTTC
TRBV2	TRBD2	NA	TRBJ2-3	CASSGLGRTSPTDTQYF	TGTGCCAGCAGTGGATTGGGTAGGACTAGCCCCACAGATACGCAGTATTTT
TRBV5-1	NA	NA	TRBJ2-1	CASSPPTGSLGREQFF	TGCGCCAGCAGCCCTCCTACGGGAAGTCTGGGGAGAGAGCAGTTCTTC
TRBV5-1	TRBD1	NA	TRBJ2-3	CASSLEGQGADTQYF	TGCGCCAGCAGCTTGGAGGGGCAGGGGGCAGATACGCAGTATTTT
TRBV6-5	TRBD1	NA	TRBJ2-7	CASSGKDRGFYEQYF	TGTGCCAGCAGTGGCAAGGACAGGGGCTTCTACGAGCAGTACTTC